These 16 T cell receptor beta chains originate from one sample sequenced in a study of regulatory T cells in long-lasting Graves disease. As to time point: persistent/refractory GD, antithyroid drugs over 5 years with positive TRAb. Isolated PBMC RNA provided the starting material for the TCR library. Construction of TCR beta libraries relied on iRepertoire HTBI primers and on Arm-PCR targeting CDR3 regions. MiXCR, applied by TCRdb to the multiplex PCR reads, yields one record per CDR3 protein. The sample carries 400,000 to 500,000 distinct CDR3 sequences, under 25% recorded once. This sample comprised peripheral blood mononuclear cells (PBMCs), obtained when the disease was refractory, from a patient treated with antithyroid drugs. All receptors come from a female donor with Graves disease.

This clonotype was detected ten times or more. The chain is built from TRBV4-1 and TRBJ2-5; 7 nucleotides line up with TRBD1. V shed 5 bases and J 2 bases; nucleotides not matched to a gene: 17. The germline V gene has CDR1 MGHRA and CDR2 YSYEKL. This CDR3 region has 18 residues. CDR3 in DNA: TGCGCCAGCAGCGGGCACCGGGGCCTTACAGGGGAACAAGAGACCCAGTACTTC. It specifies CASSGHRGLTGEQETQYF.

This clonotype showed up many times. The rearrangement links TRBV2 to TRBJ2-4, with D possibly matching TRBD1 (5 bases). The germline gives CDR1 SNHLY, CDR2 FYNNEI. The CDR3 length is 15 residues. V was pared by 5 bases and J by 0 bases, with 11 bases between. In DNA, the CDR3 is TGTGCCAGCAGTCTTACAGGTTTAGCCAAAAACATTCAGTACTTC. It is translated as CASSLTGLAKNIQYF.

This clonotype appeared many times. V and J are TRBV12-3 or TRBV12-4 and TRBJ1-6, with 7 nucleotides matching TRBD1. The CDR3 runs 15 residues. Trimming cost V 6 bases and J 7 bases; bases outside gene matches: 9. CDR3 DNA: TGTGCCAGCAGAACCGGGGGACAGTCGAATTCACCCCTCCACTTT. Its translation: CASRTGGQSNSPLHF.

Ten or more counts support this clonotype. The chain links TRBV2 to TRBJ2-4, with unresolved D. The CDR3 has 11 residues. V was pared by 10 bases and J by 2 bases, with 6 bases between. Germline V gene sequence: CDR1 SNHLY, CDR2 FYNNEI. In nucleotides, the CDR3 is TGTGCCATCTCCACCAAAAACATTCAGTACTTC. This sequence encodes CAISTKNIQYF.

This clonotype was recorded a few times. The chain employs TRBV7-8 and TRBJ1-3, with D possibly being TRBD1 (5 bases). The germline CDR1 and CDR2 sequences are SGHVS and FQNEAQ. The CDR3 extends over 15 amino acids. V lost 5 bases to trimming and J lost 0 bases, with 11 bases between them. Here the CDR3 reads CASSANGGSGNTIYF. The CDR3 DNA is TGTGCCAGCAGCGCGAATGGGGGCTCTGGAAACACCATATATTTT.

V usage is TRBV5-1 and J usage is TRBJ2-5, with 8 bases fitting TRBD2. The V and J ends lost 5 bases and 5 bases, in that order; junction bases with no gene match: 5. This CDR3 comprises 13 residues. Germline CDR1 SGHRS, CDR2 YFSETQ. The CDR3 sequence is CASRREGMETQYF. In DNA form, the CDR3 reads TGCGCCAGCAGACGGGAGGGCATGGAGACCCAGTACTTC.

In this sample, this clonotype turned up many times. This chain links TRBV5-1 with TRBJ2-5; D uncertain. This CDR3 contains 14 residues. Per the germline V gene, CDR1 is SGHRS and CDR2 is YFSETQ. V dropped 6 bases and J dropped 2 bases, with 14 bases sitting between them. The CDR3 spells CASKSPTGQETQYF. The CDR3 DNA reads TGCGCCAGCAAATCGCCAACCGGGCAAGAGACCCAGTACTTC.

Remarks on this clonotype: Germline is not matched at one junction end, which may reflect a read error. This rearrangement joins TRBV6-1 to TRBJ1-1; D gene ambiguous. From germline, CDR1 is MNHNS and CDR2 SASEGT. The CDR3 is made up of 13 amino acids. The chain's CDR3 is CASSEARNTEAFF. CDR3 DNA: TGCGCCAGCAGTGAGGCCCGGAACACTGAAGCTTTCTTT.

This clonotype has ten or more counts. The chain joins TRBV6-2 or TRBV6-3 to TRBJ2-7; TRBD1 matches 10 bases. With V trimmed by 6 bases and J by 3 bases, 5 bases remained unmatched. From germline, CDR1 is MNHEY and CDR2 SVGEGT. The CDR3 extends over 14 amino acids. CDR3 bases: TGTGCCAGCAGCCGGGACAGGGGAGACTACGAGCAGTACTTC. Translation: CASSRDRGDYEQYF.

The CDR3: CASSLTGVYF. The DNA for the CDR3 is TGTGCCAGCAGTTTAACAGGGGTTTACTTC. The chain links TRBV6-2 or TRBV6-3 to TRBJ2-4, with 7 bases aligning to TRBD1. Germline V lookup: CDR1 MNHEY, CDR2 SVGEGT. This CDR3 has 10 residues. V lost 4 bases to trimming and J lost 16 bases; unmatched junction nucleotides: 4.

This clonotype was seen repeatedly, ten times or more. The chain couples TRBV2 to TRBJ2-7; D ambiguous. The V and J ends lost 3 bases and 6 bases respectively, with 6 bases between them. CDR3 size: 11 residues. The V gene's germline CDR1 is SNHLY and CDR2 FYNNEI. CDR3 region: CASSDWSEQYF. The CDR3 DNA reads TGTGCCAGCAGTGATTGGAGCGAGCAGTACTTC.

This clonotype was detected a few times. The chain combines TRBV19 with TRBJ1-5, with D possibly being TRBD1 (5 bases). This CDR3 has 15 amino acids. Germline assignment: CDR1 LNHDA and CDR2 SQIVND (reference sequence). V lost 5 bases and J 7 bases, leaving 18 bases between the germline ends. CDR3 loop: CASSDSQAGVQPQHF. CDR3 nucleotides: TGTGCCAGTAGTGATAGCCAGGCGGGGGTGCAGCCCCAGCATTTT.

This clonotype was detected many times. The chain links TRBV20-1 to TRBJ2-7; 7 bases line up with TRBD1. With V trimmed by 5 bases and J by 4 bases, 5 bases remained unmatched. In germline, CDR1 is DFQATT, CDR2 SNEGSKA (reference sequence). This CDR3 has 12 amino acids. This CDR3 reads CSAPTGYYEQYF. CDR3 coding DNA: TGCAGTGCTCCGACAGGGTATTACGAGCAGTACTTC.

This clonotype was detected ten times or more. V is TRBV12-3 or TRBV12-4 and J is TRBJ2-2; 11 bases map to TRBD2. This CDR3 is built from 16 residues. Losses at the gene ends were 5 bases for V and 3 bases for J; bases not matched to a gene: 5. The CDR3 reads CASSGIAGGDTGELFF. The CDR3 nucleotides are TGTGCCAGCAGTGGAATAGCGGGAGGGGACACCGGGGAGCTGTTTTTT.

This clonotype was observed once. Possible read error: a much larger clone is one base away. This rearrangement joins TRBV12-3 or TRBV12-4 to TRBJ1-6; D is unclear. Trimming pared 7 bases from V and 0 bases from J, leaving 7 bases between. This CDR3 has 14 residues. Here the CDR3 DNA reads TGTGCCAGCAAAGAGAGCTCCTATAATTCACCCCTCCACTTT. Protein: CASKESSYNSPLHF.

This clonotype was counted only a few times. This chain connects TRBV5-1 to TRBJ1-4; TRBD1 matches at 10 bases. V lost 4 bases and J lost 3; bases outside the gene matches: 9. The CDR3 has 17 amino acids. CDR1 is SGHRS, CDR2 YFSETQ, per germline. This CDR3 is CASSLGQGRSSNEKLFF. The CDR3 DNA is TGCGCCAGCAGCCTGGGACAGGGGCGCTCCTCTAATGAAAAACTGTTTTTT. The full variable domain, its missing parts supplied by reference TRBV5-1 and TRBJ1-4, is KAGVTQTPRYLIKTRGQQVTLSCSPISGHRSVSWYQQTPGQGLQFLFEYFSETQRNKGNFPGRFSGRQFSNSRSEMNVSTLELGDSALYLCASSLGQGRSSNEKLFFGSGTQLSVL.